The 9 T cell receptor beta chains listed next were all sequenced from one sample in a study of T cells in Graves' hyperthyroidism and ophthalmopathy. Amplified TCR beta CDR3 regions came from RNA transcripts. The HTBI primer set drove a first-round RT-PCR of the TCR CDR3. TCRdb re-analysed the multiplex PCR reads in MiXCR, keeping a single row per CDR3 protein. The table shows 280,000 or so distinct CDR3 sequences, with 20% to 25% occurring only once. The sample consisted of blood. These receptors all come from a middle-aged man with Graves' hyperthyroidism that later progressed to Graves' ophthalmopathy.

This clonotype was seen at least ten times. The CDR3 sequence is CASSPNLNTGELFF. The CDR3, as DNA: TGTGCCAGCAGTCCTAATTTAAACACCGGGGAGCTGTTTTTT. J is TRBJ2-2 and V is TRBV3-1; D uncertain. The germline gives CDR1 LGHDT, CDR2 YNNKEL (reference sequence). This CDR3 is built from 14 residues. V was trimmed by 6 bases and J by 2 bases, leaving 10 bases between them.

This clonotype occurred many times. The CDR3 bases are TGTGCCAGCACTCGGGACTTGTCAACGAACTACGAGCAGTACTTC. Translating it yields CASTRDLSTNYEQYF. The V call is TRBV6-1, the J call TRBJ2-7; a possible D gene is TRBD2 (6 bases). The CDR3 length is 15 residues. Germline CDR1 and CDR2: MNHNS and SASEGT. Trimming cost V 7 bases and J 3 bases, with 19 bases left between them.

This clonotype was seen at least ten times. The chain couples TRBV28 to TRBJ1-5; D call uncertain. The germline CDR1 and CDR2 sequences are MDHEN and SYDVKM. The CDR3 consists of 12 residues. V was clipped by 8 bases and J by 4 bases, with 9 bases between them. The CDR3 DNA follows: TGTGCCAGCTCCGGGAGGAATCAGCCCCAGCATTTT. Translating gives CASSGRNQPQHF.

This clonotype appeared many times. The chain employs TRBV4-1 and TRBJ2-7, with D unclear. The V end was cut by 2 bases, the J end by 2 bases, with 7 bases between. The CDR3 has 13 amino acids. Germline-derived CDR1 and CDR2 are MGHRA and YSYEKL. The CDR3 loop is CASSQSSPYEQYF. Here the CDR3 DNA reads TGCGCCAGCAGCCAATCCTCGCCCTACGAGCAGTACTTC.

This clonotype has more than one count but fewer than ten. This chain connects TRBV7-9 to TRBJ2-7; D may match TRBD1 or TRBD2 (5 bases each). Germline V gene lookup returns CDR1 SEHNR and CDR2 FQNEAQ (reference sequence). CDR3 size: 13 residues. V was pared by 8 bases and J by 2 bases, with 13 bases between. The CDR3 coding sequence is TGTGCCAGCGGGACCAGGGCCCCCTACGAGCAGTACTTC. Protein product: CASGTRAPYEQYF.

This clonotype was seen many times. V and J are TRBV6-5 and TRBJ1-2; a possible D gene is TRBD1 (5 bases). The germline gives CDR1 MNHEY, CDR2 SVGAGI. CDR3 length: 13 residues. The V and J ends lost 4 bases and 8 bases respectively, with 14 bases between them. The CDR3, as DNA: TGTGCCAGCAGTTCCGGCTCCAGGGACGGCTACACCTTC. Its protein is CASSSGSRDGYTF.

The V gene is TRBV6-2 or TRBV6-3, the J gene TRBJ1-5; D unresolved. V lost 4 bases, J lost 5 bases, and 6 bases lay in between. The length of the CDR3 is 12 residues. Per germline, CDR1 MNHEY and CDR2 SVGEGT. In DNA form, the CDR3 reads TGTGCCAGCAGTTCAGTCGATCAGCCCCAGCATTTT. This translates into CASSSVDQPQHF.

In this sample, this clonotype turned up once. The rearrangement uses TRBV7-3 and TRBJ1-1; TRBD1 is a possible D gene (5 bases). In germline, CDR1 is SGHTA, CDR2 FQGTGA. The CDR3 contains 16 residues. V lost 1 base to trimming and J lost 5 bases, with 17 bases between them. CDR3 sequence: CASSLRHGAGFTEAFF. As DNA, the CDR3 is TGTGCCAGCAGCTTAAGGCACGGGGCAGGGTTTACTGAAGCTTTCTTT.

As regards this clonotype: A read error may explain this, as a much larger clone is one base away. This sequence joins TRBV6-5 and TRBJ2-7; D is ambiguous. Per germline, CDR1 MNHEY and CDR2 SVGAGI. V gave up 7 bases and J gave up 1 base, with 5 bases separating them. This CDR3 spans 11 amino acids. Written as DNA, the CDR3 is TGTGCCAGCACGTTTTCCTACGAGCAGTACTTC. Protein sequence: CASTFSYEQYF.